The 29 T cell receptor beta chains listed next were all sequenced from one sample in a study of identical twins. One entry per CDR3 protein, called by TCRdb with MiXCR from the 5' RACE reads. The data hold around 290,000 distinct CDR3 sequences, with over 8.5% observed a single time. A further study also used this sample, focusing on yellow fever vaccine responses in identical twins.

Sequenced input: CD8+ T cells sorted from blood. These receptors originate from a woman younger than 30 in good health.

A few counts support this clonotype. V gene TRBV7-9 combines with J gene TRBJ2-5; 11 positions agree with TRBD2. J lost 2 bases, V lost 4 bases, and 3 bases had no gene match. The CDR3 is made up of 15 amino acids. Per germline, CDR1 SEHNR and CDR2 FQNEAQ (reference sequence). The CDR3, as DNA: TGTGCCAGCAGCTGGGGACTAGCGGAACAAGAGACCCAGTACTTC. This codes for CASSWGLAEQETQYF.

This clonotype has only a few counts. The chain has TRBV29-1 and TRBJ2-5; 13 bases agree with TRBD2. Unmatched junction bases numbered 10, after V lost 6 bases and J lost 3 bases. The CDR3 consists of 16 residues. In germline, CDR1 is SQVTM, CDR2 ANQGSEA. DNA for the CDR3: TGCAGCGTGAACGGACTAGCGGGGGCTCCTGAAGAGACCCAGTACTTC. Protein sequence: CSVNGLAGAPEETQYF.

This clonotype was counted ten times or more. The V gene is TRBV6-2 or TRBV6-3, the J gene TRBJ2-3; D gene uncertain. Germline CDR1 is MNHEY and CDR2 is SVGEGT. The CDR3 loop spans 13 amino acids. Trimming took off 2 bases at V and 1 base at J, with 4 bases between the two ends. The CDR3 reads CASSYTRTDTQYF. In DNA form, the CDR3 reads TGTGCCAGCAGTTACACGCGCACAGATACGCAGTATTTT.

This clonotype has a count of ten or more. This rearrangement joins TRBV11-2 to TRBJ2-7; TRBD1 matches 7 bases. Germline loops: CDR1 SGHAT, CDR2 FQNNGV. The CDR3 length is 12 residues. J gave up 6 bases and V 5 bases, and 4 bases lay outside the gene matches. The CDR3 bases are TGTGCCAGCAGCCTCCGGGACAGCGAGCAGTACTTC. This translates into CASSLRDSEQYF.

The rearrangement joins TRBV6-2 or TRBV6-3 to TRBJ2-5; 12 bases align to TRBD2. The V gene end was trimmed by 2 bases and the J gene end by 0 bases; junction bases not matched to a gene: 13. Germline V gene lookup returns CDR1 MNHEY and CDR2 SVGEGT. The CDR3 runs to 20 residues. The CDR3 coding sequence is TGTGCCAGCAGTTACCAGACTAGCGGGAGTTACCCACGGTACCAAGAGACCCAGTACTTC. This encodes CASSYQTSGSYPRYQETQYF.

This chain joins TRBV11-2 and TRBJ2-7, with D possibly called TRBD1 or TRBD2 (5 bases each). With 10 bases removed from V and 3 bases from J, the gap between germline ends came to 28 bases. Germline lookup yields CDR1 SGHAT and CDR2 FQNNGV. This CDR3 has 17 amino acids. CDR3 protein: CAIPASVVGGEGYEQYF. CDR3 nucleotides: TGTGCCATACCCGCGTCCGTCGTTGGGGGAGAAGGCTACGAGCAGTACTTC. Combining the CDR3 with reference TRBV11-2 and TRBJ2-7 gives the whole variable domain EAGVAQSPRYKIIEKRQSVAFWCNPISGHATLYWYQQILGQGPKLLIQFQNNGVVDDSQLPKDRFSAERLKGVDSTLKIQPAKLEDSAVYLCAIPASVVGGEGYEQYFGPGTRLTVT.

This chain joins TRBV20-1 and TRBJ2-5, with 7 bases lining up with TRBD2. The germline V gene encodes CDR1 DFQATT and CDR2 SNEGSKA (reference sequence). This CDR3 has 17 residues. The junction had 10 bases not matched to a gene; V was cut back by 0 bases and J by 0 bases. The CDR3 DNA sequence: TGCAGTGCTAGAGATTCGGCCCCCGGGGGGTACCAAGAGACCCAGTACTTC. Amino acid sequence: CSARDSAPGGYQETQYF.

This clonotype was detected ten times or more. The chain carries TRBV6-1 and TRBJ2-5, with TRBD2 matching 10 bases. V trimming: 5 bases; J trimming: 1 base; junction bases outside the gene matches: 7. The CDR3 has 16 residues. Germline V gives CDR1 MNHNS, CDR2 SASEGT. As DNA, the CDR3 is TGTGCCAGCAGTATCAATAGCGGGGGGCCCCAAGAGACCCAGTACTTC. Protein product: CASSINSGGPQETQYF.

This clonotype has ten or more counts. The rearrangement joins TRBV14 to TRBJ1-2; possibly TRBD1 for D (6 bases). CDR1 and CDR2 (germline): SGHDN, FVKESK. V gave up 3 bases and J gave up 5 bases, with 16 bases separating them. The CDR3 has 15 residues. The CDR3 coding sequence is TGTGCCAGCAGCCACTGGGGGCCACAGGGATATGGCTACACCTTC. It encodes CASSHWGPQGYGYTF.

This clonotype came up once. The chain couples TRBV11-2 to TRBJ2-5; D call uncertain. Germline V gives CDR1 SGHAT, CDR2 FQNNGV. CDR3 length: 15 residues. The V end was cut by 3 bases, the J end by 5 bases, with 16 bases between. For the CDR3, the DNA is TGTGCCAGCAGCTTTTCCCCTGCCAACTGGGAGACCCAGTACTTC. It yields the protein CASSFSPANWETQYF.

This clonotype was observed many times. The V gene is TRBV12-3 or TRBV12-4, the J gene TRBJ2-1, with D uncertain. This CDR3 spans 10 amino acids. Trimming took 2 bases from V and 8 from J, leaving 1 base between them. The CDR3 DNA reads TGTGCCAGCAGTTTATATGAGCAGTTCTTC. Protein: CASSLYEQFF.

This clonotype was detected ten times or more. The gene calls are TRBV12-3 or TRBV12-4 and TRBJ2-5; TRBD2 matches 7 bases. The J segment lost 3 bases and the V segment lost 5 bases, leaving 9 bases of the junction unmatched. This CDR3 has 15 residues. CDR3 amino acids: CASSPARGGEETQYF. The CDR3 region has the DNA TGTGCCAGCAGTCCCGCCCGGGGAGGGGAAGAGACCCAGTACTTC.

Many counts were recorded for this clonotype. The chain couples TRBV20-1 to TRBJ2-1, with 13 bases identical to TRBD2. Per the germline V gene, CDR1 is DFQATT and CDR2 is SNEGSKA (reference sequence). Trimming at V came to 0 bases and at J to 7 bases, leaving 9 bases not matched to a gene. CDR3 length equals 17 residues. CDR3 nucleotide sequence: TGCAGTGCTAGAGATCTTTGGACTAGCGGGAGAGGGAATGAGCAGTTCTTC. This encodes CSARDLWTSGRGNEQFF.

This chain links TRBV4-1 with TRBJ2-1; 16 bases are a match to TRBD2. Germline V gives CDR1 MGHRA, CDR2 YSYEKL. The CDR3 loop spans 21 amino acids. V trimming: 3 bases; J trimming: 2 bases; junction bases outside the gene matches: 13. CDR3 sequence (DNA): TGCGCCAGCAGCCAGATCATAGGGACTAGCGGGAGGGTAAGCCCCTACAATGAGCAGTTCTTC. Its translation is CASSQIIGTSGRVSPYNEQFF.

Many counts were recorded for this clonotype. CDR3 region: CASSRLGEVETQYF. CDR3 nucleotide sequence: TGTGCCAGCAGTCGCCTCGGGGAGGTGGAGACCCAGTACTTC. This sequence joins TRBV28 and TRBJ2-5, with D possibly matching TRBD2 (6 bases). The V gene's germline CDR1 is MDHEN and CDR2 SYDVKM. Trimming took 5 bases from V and 5 from J, leaving 15 bases between them. The CDR3 covers 14 residues. Together with reference TRBV28 and TRBJ2-5, the CDR3 gives the full variable domain: DVKVTQSSRYLVKRTGEKVFLECVQDMDHENMFWYRQDPGLGLRLIYFSYDVKMKEKGDIPEGYSVSREKKERFSLILESASTNQTSMYLCASSRLGEVETQYFGPGTRLLVL.

This chain connects TRBV7-9 to TRBJ1-2; no clear D. The ends were cut back, 5 bases at V and 7 bases at J, with 8 bases in the middle. Per germline, CDR1 SEHNR and CDR2 FQNEAQ (reference sequence). This CDR3 is built from 11 residues. The CDR3 region is CASSEASGYTF. For the CDR3, the DNA is TGTGCCAGCAGCGAGGCCAGTGGCTACACCTTC. The entire variable domain, with the rest obtained from reference TRBV7-9 and TRBJ1-2, is as follows: DTGVSQNPRHKITKRGQNVTFRCDPISEHNRLYWYRQTLGQGPEFLTYFQNEAQLEKSRLLSDRFSAERPKGSFSTLEIQRTEQGDSAMYLCASSEASGYTFGSGTRLTVV.

This clonotype was seen at least ten times. The rearrangement joins TRBV6-6 to TRBJ2-3; D gene unclear. The CDR3 is made up of 11 amino acids. Germline lookup yields CDR1 MNHNY and CDR2 SVGAGI (reference sequence). The germline V and J ends were trimmed by 2 bases and 5 bases, with 2 bases remaining between them. The CDR3: CASSYVDTQYF. The DNA for the CDR3 is TGTGCCAGCAGTTACGTAGATACGCAGTATTTT.

The chain joins TRBV10-3 to TRBJ2-5, with TRBD2 matching 10 bases. The germline gives CDR1 ENHRY, CDR2 SYGVKD. V was clipped by 5 bases and J by 3 bases; unmatched bases: 9. The CDR3 runs to 16 residues. This CDR3 is CAISLGLAAEEETQYF. The CDR3 nucleotides are TGTGCCATCAGTCTAGGACTAGCGGCTGAGGAAGAGACCCAGTACTTC.

This clonotype showed up many times. The genes are TRBV7-9 and TRBJ2-5; D is perhaps TRBD1 or TRBD2 (5 bases each). Germline CDR1 SEHNR, CDR2 FQNEAQ (reference sequence). The CDR3 has 14 amino acids. V gave up 2 bases and J gave up 5 bases, with 12 bases separating them. The CDR3 DNA reads as TGTGCCAGCAGCTTAAATCAGGGCGGGGAGACCCAGTACTTC. This translates into CASSLNQGGETQYF.

This sequence joins TRBV11-2 and TRBJ2-7, with 9 bases aligning to TRBD1. This CDR3 comprises 14 residues. Trimming at V came to 6 bases and at J to 6 bases, leaving 9 bases not matched to a gene. Germline CDR1 is SGHAT and CDR2 is FQNNGV. The CDR3 DNA is TGTGCCAGCAGAACCGGGACAGGGTTTTCCGAGCAGTACTTC. As protein: CASRTGTGFSEQYF.

In this sample, this clonotype turned up many times. V gene TRBV7-9 combines with J gene TRBJ1-1; no definite D call. Germline V lookup: CDR1 SEHNR, CDR2 FQNEAQ (reference sequence). The CDR3 consists of 13 residues. Trimming left V 6 bases short and J 4 bases short, with 12 bases between. The CDR3 DNA follows: TGTGCCAGCAGTGACGGGCTGGGCACTGAAGCTTTCTTT. Protein: CASSDGLGTEAFF.

This clonotype has more than one count but fewer than ten. The genes are TRBV15 and TRBJ2-5; no definite D call. Between the trimmed V and J ends, which lost 5 bases and 2 bases, there was a span of 18 bases. CDR1 is LNHNV and CDR2 is YYDKDF in the germline V gene (reference sequence). This CDR3 has 16 amino acids. This CDR3 is CATSEVETYLQETQYF. CDR3 sequence (DNA): TGTGCCACCAGCGAGGTAGAGACATACCTTCAAGAGACCCAGTACTTC.

This clonotype was seen a few times. The chain employs TRBV4-2 and TRBJ2-1, with TRBD1 identical over 7 bases. V shed 0 bases, J shed 10 bases, and the junction held 12 bases outside the gene matches. The CDR3 is made up of 16 amino acids. Germline CDR1 reads LGHNA; CDR2 reads YNFKEQ. In nucleotides, the CDR3 is TGTGCCAGCAGCCAAGAAGGGGGACAGCTGACTTTGGAGCAGTTCTTC. Its protein is CASSQEGGQLTLEQFF.

This clonotype was detected ten times or more. The chain uses TRBV7-9 and TRBJ2-7, with D possibly TRBD1 on 6 matching bases. V was trimmed by 1 base and J by 2 bases, leaving 12 bases between them. Germline V gene sequence: CDR1 SEHNR, CDR2 FQNEAQ (reference sequence). The length of the CDR3 is 15 residues. CDR3 sequence: CASSLVWTEPYEQYF. CDR3 in DNA: TGTGCCAGCAGCTTAGTTTGGACAGAACCCTACGAGCAGTACTTC.

The J gene is TRBJ2-1, the V gene TRBV6-4, with 12 bases identical to TRBD1. Losses at the gene ends were 2 bases for V and 6 bases for J; bases not matched to a gene: 2. The germline V gene encodes CDR1 MRHNA and CDR2 SNTAGT. The CDR3 sequence is 15 residues long. This chain's CDR3 is CASSDRDRGLNEQFF. The CDR3 region has the DNA TGTGCCAGCAGTGACCGGGACAGGGGGCTCAATGAGCAGTTCTTC.

The chain has TRBV29-1 and TRBJ2-3; 8 positions match TRBD1. Germline CDR1 reads SQVTM; CDR2 reads ANQGSEA. This CDR3 spans 15 amino acids. The junction had 16 bases not matched to a gene; V was cut back by 7 bases and J by 7 bases. This CDR3 reads CSALDRVFPLYTQYF. The CDR3 DNA sequence: TGCAGCGCCCTGGACAGGGTATTCCCTCTTTATACGCAGTATTTT.

The sample holds a few counts of this clonotype. The chain carries TRBV3-1 and TRBJ1-1; TRBD1 is a possible D gene (5 bases). The germline CDR1 and CDR2 sequences are LGHDT and YNNKEL (reference sequence). This CDR3 is 15 amino acids long. Trimming cost V 4 bases and J 3 bases, with 15 bases left between them. The CDR3 here is CASSRVGGYDTEAFF. CDR3 bases: TGTGCCAGCAGCCGGGTCGGGGGGTACGACACTGAAGCTTTCTTT.

This clonotype was seen a single time. This may come from a read error, since a much larger clone is one base off. The V and J genes are TRBV11-1 and TRBJ2-4, with TRBD2 as a possible D gene (6 bases). The germline CDR1 and CDR2 sequences are SGHAT and FQDESV (reference sequence). This CDR3 contains 19 residues. In DNA form, the CDR3 reads TGTGCCAGCAGCTTAGCGGAGTACGGCCGAGTACTAGCCAAAAACATTCTGTACTTC. Translated, it gives CASSLAEYGRVLAKNILYF.

This clonotype has just a few counts. The V gene is TRBV27, the J gene TRBJ1-1, with D tentatively TRBD1 (5 bases). The ends were cut back, 0 bases at V and 1 base at J, with 9 bases in the middle. The CDR3 sequence is 15 residues long. CDR1 MNHEY and CDR2 SMNVEV come from the germline V gene (reference sequence). Here the CDR3 reads CASSLSTQENTEAFF. The CDR3 coding sequence is TGTGCCAGCAGTTTATCGACACAGGAGAACACTGAAGCTTTCTTT.